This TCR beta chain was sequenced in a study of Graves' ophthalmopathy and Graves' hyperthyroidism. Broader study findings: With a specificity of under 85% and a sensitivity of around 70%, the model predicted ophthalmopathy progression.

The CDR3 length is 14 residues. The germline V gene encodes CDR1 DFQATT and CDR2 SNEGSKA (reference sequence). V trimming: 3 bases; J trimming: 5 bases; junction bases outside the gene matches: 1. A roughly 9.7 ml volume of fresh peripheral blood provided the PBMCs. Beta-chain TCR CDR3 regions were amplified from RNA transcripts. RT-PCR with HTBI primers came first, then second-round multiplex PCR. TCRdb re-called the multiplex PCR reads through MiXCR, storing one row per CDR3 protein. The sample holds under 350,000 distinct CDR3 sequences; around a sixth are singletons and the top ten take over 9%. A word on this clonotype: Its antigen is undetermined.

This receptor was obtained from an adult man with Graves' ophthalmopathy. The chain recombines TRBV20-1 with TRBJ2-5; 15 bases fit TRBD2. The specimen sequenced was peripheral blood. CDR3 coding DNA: TGCAGTGCTAGTGGACTAGCGGGAGGGGAGACCCAGTACTTC. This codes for CSASGLAGGETQYF.